This T cell receptor beta chain was captured in a study of T cell responses to AZD1222 COVID-19 vaccine. This CDR3 has 12 residues. CDR1 SGHDT and CDR2 YYEEEE come from the germline V gene. The V end was cut by 4 bases, the J end by 0 bases, with 5 bases between. Doses given second, at about 4 or about 12 weeks, were pooled. This clone appeared once. Its matching antigen is unknown. General study findings and limits: Breadth and depth of Spike-specific TCRs rose after two AZD1222 doses.

Measured with immunoSEQ multiplex PCR; TCRdb has only the in-frame clones, and not every one. Here the sample spans approximately 270,000 clones, 94% being singletons. The TCR sequence derives from an adult who received the AZD1222 COVID-19 vaccine. The input for sequencing was peripheral blood, taken 28 days after the second AZD1222 dose. The chain has TRBV5-6 and TRBJ2-7, with D unclear. The CDR3 loop reads CASSGDSYEQYF. CDR3 in DNA: TGTGCCAGCAGCGGGGACTCCTACGAGCAGTACTTC.